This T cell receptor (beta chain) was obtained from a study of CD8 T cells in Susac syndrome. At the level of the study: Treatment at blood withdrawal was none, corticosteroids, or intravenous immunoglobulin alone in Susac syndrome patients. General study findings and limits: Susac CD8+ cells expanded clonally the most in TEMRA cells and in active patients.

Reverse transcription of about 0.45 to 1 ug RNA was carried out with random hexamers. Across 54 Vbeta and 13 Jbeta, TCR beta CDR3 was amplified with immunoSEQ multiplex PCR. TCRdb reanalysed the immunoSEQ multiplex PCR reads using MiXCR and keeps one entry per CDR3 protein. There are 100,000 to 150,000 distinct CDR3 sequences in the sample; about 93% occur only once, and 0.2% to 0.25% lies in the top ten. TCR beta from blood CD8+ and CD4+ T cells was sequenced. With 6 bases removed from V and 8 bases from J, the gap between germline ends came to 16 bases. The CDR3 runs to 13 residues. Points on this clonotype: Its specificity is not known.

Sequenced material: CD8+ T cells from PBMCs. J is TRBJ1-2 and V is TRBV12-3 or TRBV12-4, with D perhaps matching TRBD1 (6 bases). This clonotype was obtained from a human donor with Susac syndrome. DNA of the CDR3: TGTGCCAGCAGCCCGTCCGGGGGCGGCGGCTACACCTTC. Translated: CASSPSGGGGYTF.